Below, 14 T cell receptor beta chains from the same sample are listed, as sequenced in a study of Ad26.COV2.S vaccination and SARS-CoV-2 variants (dated by TCRdb to the early 2020s). Library prep was done by the immunoSEQ multiplex PCR assay. TCRdb provides this immuneACCESS table in a form limited to in-frame rearrangements. Some clones are lacking; in checked studies, under half of them reflect an unresolved V gene, and why the rest are absent is not known. The sample contains 300,000 to 350,000 clones, about 85% of them found a single time. Of the sample, 2% to 2.5% falls within the top ten clones. What this sample's treatment or condition label stands for: around 19 received Ad26.COV2.S at low or high dose, single or two shots; roughly five received placebo; per-sample allocation not given. For vaccine and placebo recipients, repertoires were sequenced using samples collected on day 63 after the first injection.

The input for sequencing was peripheral blood, taken in a trial of Ad26.COV2.S vaccine versus placebo. The receptors were sampled from a person aged 18 to 59 who received the Ad26.COV2.S COVID-19 vaccine or a placebo.

This clone was picked up a small number of times. The V gene is TRBV7-2, the J gene TRBJ2-5; 10 bases agree with TRBD1. Germline V gene data show CDR1 as SGHTA and CDR2 as FQGNSA. J gave up 7 bases and V 4 bases, and 6 bases lay outside the gene matches. This CDR3 has 14 amino acids. CDR3 sequence (DNA): TGTGCCAGCAGCTCGAGACAGGGGGCCGGGACCCAGTACTTC. It yields the protein CASSSRQGAGTQYF. Based on the CDR3 plus reference TRBV7-2 and TRBJ2-5, the full variable domain is GAGVSQSPSNKVTEKGKDVELRCDPISGHTALYWYRQSLGQGLEFLIYFQGNSAPDKSGLPSDRFSAERTGGSVSTLTIQRTQQEDSAVYLCASSSRQGAGTQYFGPGTRLLVL.

The chain couples TRBV5-4 to TRBJ2-5; D ambiguous. This CDR3 spans 14 amino acids. Germline values: CDR1 SGHNT, CDR2 YYREEE (reference sequence). Deletions cut 7 bases from V and 4 bases from J, with 17 bases between. Written as DNA, the CDR3 is TGTGCCAGCCATCCCGGGCCCCCGAGAGAGACCCAGTACTTC. It encodes CASHPGPPRETQYF.

This chain links TRBV4-1 with TRBJ2-7; perhaps TRBD1 as D (6 bases). Trimming cost V 4 bases and J 0 bases, with 16 bases left between them. The CDR3 is made up of 16 amino acids. Germline V lookup: CDR1 MGHRA, CDR2 YSYEKL. CDR3 sequence (DNA): TGCGCCAGCAGCCCCCTCCGGGACACAAGCTCCTACGAGCAGTACTTC. Translated: CASSPLRDTSSYEQYF.

The table lists this clone with a count of one. The chain links TRBV28 to TRBJ1-1; weak D call: TRBD1 (5 bases). V lost 1 base and J 3 bases, leaving 12 bases between the germline ends. The germline CDR1 and CDR2 sequences are MDHEN and SYDVKM. CDR3 length: 15 amino acids. The CDR3 nucleotides read TGTGCCAGCAGTTTATCGCCAGGGTTGGACACTGAAGCTTTCTTT. It translates to CASSLSPGLDTEAFF.

This rearrangement joins TRBV10-3 to TRBJ1-4; D might be TRBD1 (5 bases). The V gene lost 6 bases and the J gene lost 8 bases, with 13 bases spanning the gap. The CDR3 is 13 amino acids. Per germline, CDR1 ENHRY and CDR2 SYGVKD. The CDR3 DNA reads TGTGCCATCAGACCCGGGGGGGAAGAAAAACTGTTTTTT. It yields the protein CAIRPGGEEKLFF.

The gene calls are TRBV19 and TRBJ2-2; D is uncertain. The CDR3 extends over 13 amino acids. The V gene lost 7 bases and the J gene lost 4 bases, with 10 bases spanning the gap. Germline V CDR1 and CDR2: LNHDA, SQIVND (reference sequence). For the CDR3, the DNA is TGTGCCAGTACCCAGGCGACCACCGGGGAGCTGTTTTTT. This gives the protein CASTQATTGELFF.

This chain uses TRBV5-1 with TRBJ1-4; D perhaps matches TRBD1 (6 bases). CDR3 size: 14 residues. V shed 4 bases and J shed 7 bases, with 14 bases lying between them. From germline, CDR1 is SGHRS and CDR2 YFSETQ. The CDR3 DNA reads as TGCGCCAGCAGCCCAGGGGACGTAGTTGAAAAACTGTTTTTT. It translates to CASSPGDVVEKLFF.

The gene calls are TRBV3-1 (or the pseudogene TRBV3-2) and TRBJ2-3, with no clear D. CDR3 size: 13 residues. Germline V gives CDR1 LGHDT, CDR2 YNNKEL (reference sequence). Trimming stripped 0 bases from V and 8 bases from J, with 9 bases between. The CDR3 DNA is TGTGCCAGCAGCCAAGATCCCGGCATTACGCAGTATTTT. Translation gives CASSQDPGITQYF.

This clone appeared a single time. In DNA, the CDR3 is TGCGCCAGCAGCTTGGATCCAGGGGTGGACACCGGGGAGCTGTTTTTT. It yields the protein CASSLDPGVDTGELFF. The chain employs TRBV5-1 and TRBJ2-2; TRBD1 might be the D (6 bases). Trimming took off 0 bases at V and 3 bases at J, with 12 bases between the two ends. The CDR3 runs 16 residues. CDR1 SGHRS and CDR2 YFSETQ come from the germline V gene.

This clone has a handful of counts. The J gene is TRBJ1-1, the V gene TRBV11-2, with D unresolved. Germline V gene lookup returns CDR1 SGHAT and CDR2 FQNNGV. V was cut by 5 bases and J by 5 bases, with 15 bases left in between. The CDR3 sequence is 14 residues long. CDR3 region: CASSALLAQTEAFF. For the CDR3, the DNA is TGTGCCAGCAGCGCACTCCTCGCGCAGACTGAAGCTTTCTTT. Combining the CDR3 with reference TRBV11-2 and TRBJ1-1 gives the whole variable domain EAGVAQSPRYKIIEKRQSVAFWCNPISGHATLYWYQQILGQGPKLLIQFQNNGVVDDSQLPKDRFSAERLKGVDSTLKIQPAKLEDSAVYLCASSALLAQTEAFFGQGTRLTVV.

The J gene is TRBJ2-7, the V gene TRBV29-1, with 8 bases lining up with TRBD1. The CDR3 loop spans 12 amino acids. The ends lost 7 bases at V and 6 bases at J; junction bases unmatched: 8. CDR1 is SQVTM, CDR2 ANQGSEA, per germline. The CDR3 nucleotides are TGCAGCGCCGAGACAGGGGTGGGCGAGCAGTACTTC. Protein product: CSAETGVGEQYF.

This CDR3 reads CASSQRTGPGELFF. The CDR3 DNA is TGTGCCAGCAGCCAGCGGACAGGGCCCGGGGAGCTGTTTTTT. The chain recombines TRBV7-6 with TRBJ2-2; TRBD1 matches at 8 bases. From germline, CDR1 is SGHVS and CDR2 FNYEAQ. Germline trimming cut 5 bases from V and 6 bases from J; bases unmatched to any gene: 5. This CDR3 comprises 14 residues.

The chain has TRBV3-1 (or the pseudogene TRBV3-2) and TRBJ2-3; the D is unclear. Germline V lookup: CDR1 LGHDT, CDR2 YNNKEL (reference sequence). The CDR3 is made up of 13 amino acids. With 5 bases removed from V and 0 bases from J, the gap between germline ends came to 6 bases. CDR3 loop: CASSDYSTDTQYF. DNA for the CDR3: TGTGCCAGCAGCGATTACAGCACAGATACGCAGTATTTT.

For the CDR3, the DNA is TGTGCCAGCAGTGAATATCGGGGGAGCACTGAAGCTTTCTTT. Translation gives CASSEYRGSTEAFF. The V gene is TRBV25-1, the J gene TRBJ1-1; TRBD1 is a possible D gene (5 bases). This CDR3 has 14 amino acids. In germline, CDR1 is MGHDK, CDR2 SYGVNS. V was trimmed by 0 bases and J by 4 bases, leaving 9 bases between them.